The 30 T cell receptor beta chains listed next were all sequenced from one sample in a study of blood T cells in healthy people across ages. The authors ran a second PCR of roughly 6 to 11 cycles using a sample-barcoded 5' primer and a J-beta primer mix. TCRdb re-called the 5' RACE reads with MiXCR, one entry per CDR3 protein. The sample has approximately 960,000 distinct CDR3 sequences; roughly 28% are singletons. The same sample was also used in a study of T cells of mothers and their children.

The sequencing sample was made of blood. Receptor source: a woman in her forties in good health.

This clonotype was counted once. The chain's CDR3 is CASSQAPGQGEFF. CDR3 sequence (DNA): TGCGCCAGCAGCCAAGCCCCGGGACAGGGAGAGTTCTTC. The chain employs TRBV4-1 and TRBJ2-1; 9 nucleotides line up with TRBD1. The J segment lost 14 bases and the V segment lost 1 base, leaving 6 bases of the junction unmatched. The CDR3 sequence is 13 residues long. Germline V gene sequence: CDR1 MGHRA, CDR2 YSYEKL.

This clonotype turned up a few times. The CDR3, as DNA: TGTGCCAGCAGCCCCGGAGGGGTTAGCTATGGCTACACCTTC. This gives the protein CASSPGGVSYGYTF. The V gene is TRBV7-8, the J gene TRBJ1-2; a possible D gene is TRBD1 (5 bases). V dropped 5 bases and J dropped 4 bases, with 14 bases sitting between them. There are 14 residues in the CDR3. CDR1 is SGHVS, CDR2 FQNEAQ, per germline.

J is TRBJ2-7 and V is TRBV20-1; TRBD2 matches at 8 bases. Germline V CDR1 and CDR2: DFQATT, SNEGSKA (reference sequence). V shed 3 bases, J shed 6 bases, and the junction held 13 bases outside the gene matches. CDR3 size: 15 residues. CDR3 bases: TGCAGTGCTAGTCGGTTAGCAAGCGGGGGAGGCGAGCAGTACTTC. It specifies CSASRLASGGGEQYF.

This clonotype was detected only a few times. The chain recombines TRBV3-1 with TRBJ2-7, with D unresolved. Germline V CDR1 and CDR2: LGHDT, YNNKEL (reference sequence). V dropped 6 bases and J dropped 6 bases, with 15 bases sitting between them. The CDR3 spans 13 residues. CDR3 sequence reads: CASRGGSAAEQYF. DNA of the CDR3: TGTGCCAGCAGAGGTGGATCGGCGGCCGAGCAGTACTTC.

This clonotype occurred many times. The chain recombines TRBV7-8 with TRBJ1-2; 8 positions agree with TRBD1. CDR1 and CDR2 from the germline V gene are SGHVS and FQNEAQ. V gave up 5 bases and J gave up 11 bases; unmatched junction bases: 7. This CDR3 has 12 residues. The CDR3 reads CASSPDREVYTF. CDR3 coding DNA: TGTGCCAGCAGCCCGGACAGGGAGGTATACACCTTC.

This chain joins TRBV6-4 and TRBJ2-1; 9 bases fit TRBD1. V was pared by 2 bases and J by 2 bases, with 1 base of the junction left unmatched. The CDR3 is 15 amino acids. Germline V CDR1 and CDR2: MRHNA, SNTAGT. The chain's CDR3 is CASSDGTGPYNEQFF. CDR3 coding DNA: TGTGCCAGCAGTGACGGGACAGGGCCCTACAATGAGCAGTTCTTC.

The V and J genes are TRBV7-2 and TRBJ1-4; D might be TRBD1 (6 bases). The CDR3 length is 16 residues. CDR1 is SGHTA, CDR2 FQGNSA, per germline. V gave up 1 base and J gave up 3 bases, with 12 bases separating them. In DNA form, the CDR3 reads TGTGCCAGCAGCTTAGGTCCACAGGGACCTAATGAAAAACTGTTTTTT. Translating gives CASSLGPQGPNEKLFF.

This clonotype was found a few times. The chain has TRBV3-1 and TRBJ1-2; 10 positions match TRBD1. This CDR3 has 14 residues. Losses at the gene ends were 9 bases for V and 8 bases for J; bases not matched to a gene: 12. The V gene's germline CDR1 is LGHDT and CDR2 YNNKEL (reference sequence). This CDR3 reads CASVAGTGDRGYTF. CDR3 in DNA: TGTGCCAGTGTTGCCGGGACAGGGGACAGGGGCTACACCTTC.

The chain carries TRBV10-3 and TRBJ2-1; D may match TRBD1 or TRBD2 (5 bases each). Germline assignment: CDR1 ENHRY and CDR2 SYGVKD. The CDR3 totals 16 residues. The V gene lost 7 bases and the J gene lost 1 base, with 17 bases spanning the gap. The CDR3 region is CAITEGSRVSYNEQFF. CDR3 DNA: TGTGCCATCACCGAGGGGTCCAGGGTATCCTACAATGAGCAGTTCTTC.

The chain recombines TRBV28 with TRBJ1-5, with D tentatively TRBD1 (6 bases). The CDR3 contains 17 residues. Trimming pared 3 bases from V and 1 base from J, leaving 16 bases between. CDR1 is MDHEN, CDR2 SYDVKM, per germline. CDR3 sequence (DNA): TGTGCCAGCAGTTTCGGGGGCGCAGGTGGAAGCAATCAGCCCCAGCATTTT. Amino acids: CASSFGGAGGSNQPQHF.

Worth noting for this clonotype: Germline is not matched at one junction end, which may reflect a read error. The genes are TRBV6-5 and TRBJ1-1, with 8 bases fitting TRBD1. The CDR3 runs 14 residues. CDR1 MNHEY and CDR2 SVGAGI come from the germline V gene. The CDR3 protein is CAGSPTGGRTEAFF. CDR3 nucleotides: TGTGCCGGCAGCCCTACAGGGGGTCGAACTGAAGCTTTCTTT.

This clonotype showed up just a few times. The gene calls are TRBV20-1 and TRBJ2-7; D is perhaps TRBD1 or TRBD2 (6 bases each). With 7 bases removed from V and 3 bases from J, the gap between germline ends came to 16 bases. The CDR3 is 13 amino acids. CDR1 is DFQATT, CDR2 SNEGSKA, per germline (reference sequence). The CDR3 DNA is TGCAGTGGAAACGGGGGCGGTGGCTACGAGCAGTACTTC. It is translated as CSGNGGGGYEQYF.

This chain connects TRBV2 to TRBJ2-5; 7 bases are shared with TRBD2. CDR3 size: 15 residues. Germline CDR1 reads SNHLY; CDR2 reads FYNNEI. J lost 1 base, V lost 6 bases, and 8 bases had no gene match. CDR3 DNA: TGTGCCAGCAGACCATCCCTAGCGGCCCAAGAGACCCAGTACTTC. Its protein is CASRPSLAAQETQYF.

The chain combines TRBV20-1 with TRBJ2-3; TRBD2 aligns across 9 bases. This CDR3 has 15 amino acids. V trimming: 4 bases; J trimming: 6 bases; junction bases outside the gene matches: 11. CDR1 DFQATT and CDR2 SNEGSKA come from the germline V gene (reference sequence). The CDR3 sequence is CSAKAPGLASDTQYF. The CDR3 nucleotides are TGCAGTGCTAAGGCCCCCGGACTAGCGTCTGATACGCAGTATTTT.

This clonotype showed up many times. V usage is TRBV7-2 and J usage is TRBJ2-7; D may be TRBD1 or TRBD2 (6 bases each). V was shortened by 5 bases and J by 7 bases, with 21 bases between the two germline ends. Germline CDR1 reads SGHTA; CDR2 reads FQGNSA. The CDR3 runs 15 residues. CDR3 bases: TGTGCCAGCAGCCTGGACGAATTGAGAGGGGGGGAGCAGTACTTC. This encodes CASSLDELRGGEQYF.

This clonotype was seen repeatedly, ten times or more. V and J are TRBV4-3 and TRBJ1-2; 9 bases agree with TRBD1. J lost 7 bases, V lost 1 base, and 7 bases had no gene match. Per the germline V gene, CDR1 is LGHNA and CDR2 is YSLEER. This CDR3 is built from 15 residues. CDR3 bases: TGCGCCAGCAGCCAAGCCGGGACAGGGTATGGTGGCTACACCTTC. Translation: CASSQAGTGYGGYTF.

CDR3 loop: CASSQDSGRPTNIQYF. The CDR3 coding sequence is TGCGCCAGCAGCCAAGACTCGGGACGGCCGACAAACATTCAGTACTTC. J is TRBJ2-4 and V is TRBV4-1; either TRBD1 or TRBD2 may fit D (5 bases each). Germline loops: CDR1 MGHRA, CDR2 YSYEKL. The CDR3 loop spans 16 amino acids. V was clipped by 0 bases and J by 6 bases, with 15 bases between them.

This clonotype was counted ten times or more. J is TRBJ2-7 and V is TRBV6-1; D might be TRBD2 (6 bases). This CDR3 comprises 15 residues. V was pared by 0 bases and J by 1 base, with 10 bases between. Germline values: CDR1 MNHNS, CDR2 SASEGT. The CDR3 DNA is TGTGCCAGCAGTGAAGCTCTGGGGGGATCCTACGAGCAGTACTTC. Its protein product is CASSEALGGSYEQYF.

This clonotype was seen a few times. V is TRBV12-3 or TRBV12-4 and J is TRBJ2-5; possible D gene TRBD2, 5 bases. This CDR3 is 15 amino acids long. V lost 2 bases, J lost 4 bases, and 14 bases lay in between. The DNA for the CDR3 is TGTGCCAGCAGTTTACCGAGGCTACGGGGAGAGACCCAGTACTTC. Translating gives CASSLPRLRGETQYF.

This clonotype was counted at least ten times. This chain joins TRBV9 and TRBJ2-7; D is undetermined. Germline V CDR1 and CDR2: SGDLS, YYNGEE. This CDR3 comprises 12 residues. Between the trimmed V and J ends, which lost 1 base and 2 bases, there was a span of 4 bases. The CDR3 protein is CASSVRTYEQYF. For the CDR3, the DNA is TGTGCCAGCAGCGTAAGAACCTACGAGCAGTACTTC.

This clonotype occurred many times. The CDR3, as DNA: TGTGCCACCGGAGAATTCACAGATACGCAGTATTTT. This translates into CATGEFTDTQYF. The chain uses TRBV24-1 and TRBJ2-3, with no clear D. This CDR3 comprises 12 residues. Trimming cost V 9 bases and J 2 bases, with 8 bases left between them. Germline V CDR1 and CDR2: KGHDR, SFDVKD.

The chain carries TRBV7-2 and TRBJ2-7; 7 bases fit TRBD1. The J call may be faulty, since TRBJ2-5 better matches the DNA end. The CDR3 spans 13 residues. Germline values: CDR1 SGHTA, CDR2 FQGNSA. The CDR3 here is CASRGRGTETQYF. DNA of the CDR3: TGTGCCAGCAGGGGCAGGGGGACGGAGACCCAGTACTTC.

In this sample, this clonotype turned up many times. The chain carries TRBV6-2 or TRBV6-3 and TRBJ2-5; no definite D call. The germline V gene encodes CDR1 MNHEY and CDR2 SVGEGT. V was pared by 2 bases and J by 3 bases, with 7 bases between. This CDR3 is 13 amino acids long. CDR3 protein: CASSYRAEETQYF. The CDR3, as DNA: TGTGCCAGCAGTTACAGGGCAGAAGAGACCCAGTACTTC.

This clonotype showed up many times. The chain is built from TRBV29-1 and TRBJ2-7; 8 bases map to TRBD1. CDR3 length equals 12 residues. CDR1 SQVTM and CDR2 ANQGSEA come from the germline V gene. The trim removed 5 bases at V and 3 bases at J, leaving 3 bases unmatched. The CDR3 reads CSVRDRFYEQYF. CDR3 nucleotide sequence: TGCAGCGTTCGGGACAGGTTCTACGAGCAGTACTTC.

The J gene is TRBJ2-2, the V gene TRBV4-2, with TRBD2 matching 10 bases. The ends lost 4 bases at V and 5 bases at J; junction bases unmatched: 10. The V gene's germline CDR1 is LGHNA and CDR2 YNFKEQ. CDR3 length: 17 amino acids. The CDR3 reads CASSPERGGGRTGELFF. CDR3 nucleotide sequence: TGTGCCAGCAGCCCAGAGCGGGGGGGCGGCCGGACCGGGGAGCTGTTTTTT.

This clonotype occurred a few times. This may come from a read error, since a much larger clone is one base off. The genes are TRBV20-1 and TRBJ2-7, with a tentative D call TRBD2 (5 bases). Germline CDR1 reads DFQATT; CDR2 reads SNEGSKA (reference sequence). The CDR3 totals 14 residues. The CDR3 here is CSARGQSRAYERYF. CDR3 DNA: TGCAGTGCTCGAGGCCAATCGCGGGCCTACGAGCGGTACTTC.

The chain is built from TRBV30 and TRBJ2-7, with D perhaps assigned TRBD1 or TRBD2 (5 bases each). V gave up 5 bases and J gave up 1 base, with 15 bases separating them. CDR3 length: 14 amino acids. CDR1 and CDR2 from the germline V gene are GTSNPN and SVGIG (reference sequence). The CDR3 loop is CAWDPGRGSYEQYF. In DNA, the CDR3 is TGTGCCTGGGACCCGGGACGGGGATCCTACGAGCAGTACTTC.

Ten or more counts support this clonotype. The V gene is TRBV28, the J gene TRBJ2-1, with 12 positions matching TRBD2. The CDR3 has 14 amino acids. Germline CDR1 is MDHEN and CDR2 is SYDVKM. V shed 5 bases and J 7 bases; nucleotides not matched to a gene: 3. The CDR3 is CASSTSGGMNEQFF. Here the CDR3 DNA reads TGTGCCAGCAGTACTAGCGGGGGGATGAATGAGCAGTTCTTC.

The chain employs TRBV7-6 and TRBJ1-1, with D possibly TRBD1 on 5 matching bases. The V end lost 1 base, the J end lost 0 bases, and 18 bases lay between the germline ends. CDR3 length equals 18 residues. Germline CDR1 reads SGHVS; CDR2 reads FNYEAQ. The CDR3 nucleotides read TGTGCCAGCAGCTTAGATAACGGCTTCCTGGACATGAACACTGAAGCTTTCTTT. Translating it yields CASSLDNGFLDMNTEAFF.

This clonotype appeared a few times. The chain links TRBV14 to TRBJ2-2; TRBD1 matches at 9 bases. J lost 4 bases, V lost 5 bases, and 11 bases had no gene match. Germline assignment: CDR1 SGHDN and CDR2 FVKESK. The CDR3 runs 17 residues. CDR3 bases: TGTGCCAGCAGCGATTTGCCGGGACAGGGAGGCACCGGGGAGCTGTTTTTT. Translation gives CASSDLPGQGGTGELFF.